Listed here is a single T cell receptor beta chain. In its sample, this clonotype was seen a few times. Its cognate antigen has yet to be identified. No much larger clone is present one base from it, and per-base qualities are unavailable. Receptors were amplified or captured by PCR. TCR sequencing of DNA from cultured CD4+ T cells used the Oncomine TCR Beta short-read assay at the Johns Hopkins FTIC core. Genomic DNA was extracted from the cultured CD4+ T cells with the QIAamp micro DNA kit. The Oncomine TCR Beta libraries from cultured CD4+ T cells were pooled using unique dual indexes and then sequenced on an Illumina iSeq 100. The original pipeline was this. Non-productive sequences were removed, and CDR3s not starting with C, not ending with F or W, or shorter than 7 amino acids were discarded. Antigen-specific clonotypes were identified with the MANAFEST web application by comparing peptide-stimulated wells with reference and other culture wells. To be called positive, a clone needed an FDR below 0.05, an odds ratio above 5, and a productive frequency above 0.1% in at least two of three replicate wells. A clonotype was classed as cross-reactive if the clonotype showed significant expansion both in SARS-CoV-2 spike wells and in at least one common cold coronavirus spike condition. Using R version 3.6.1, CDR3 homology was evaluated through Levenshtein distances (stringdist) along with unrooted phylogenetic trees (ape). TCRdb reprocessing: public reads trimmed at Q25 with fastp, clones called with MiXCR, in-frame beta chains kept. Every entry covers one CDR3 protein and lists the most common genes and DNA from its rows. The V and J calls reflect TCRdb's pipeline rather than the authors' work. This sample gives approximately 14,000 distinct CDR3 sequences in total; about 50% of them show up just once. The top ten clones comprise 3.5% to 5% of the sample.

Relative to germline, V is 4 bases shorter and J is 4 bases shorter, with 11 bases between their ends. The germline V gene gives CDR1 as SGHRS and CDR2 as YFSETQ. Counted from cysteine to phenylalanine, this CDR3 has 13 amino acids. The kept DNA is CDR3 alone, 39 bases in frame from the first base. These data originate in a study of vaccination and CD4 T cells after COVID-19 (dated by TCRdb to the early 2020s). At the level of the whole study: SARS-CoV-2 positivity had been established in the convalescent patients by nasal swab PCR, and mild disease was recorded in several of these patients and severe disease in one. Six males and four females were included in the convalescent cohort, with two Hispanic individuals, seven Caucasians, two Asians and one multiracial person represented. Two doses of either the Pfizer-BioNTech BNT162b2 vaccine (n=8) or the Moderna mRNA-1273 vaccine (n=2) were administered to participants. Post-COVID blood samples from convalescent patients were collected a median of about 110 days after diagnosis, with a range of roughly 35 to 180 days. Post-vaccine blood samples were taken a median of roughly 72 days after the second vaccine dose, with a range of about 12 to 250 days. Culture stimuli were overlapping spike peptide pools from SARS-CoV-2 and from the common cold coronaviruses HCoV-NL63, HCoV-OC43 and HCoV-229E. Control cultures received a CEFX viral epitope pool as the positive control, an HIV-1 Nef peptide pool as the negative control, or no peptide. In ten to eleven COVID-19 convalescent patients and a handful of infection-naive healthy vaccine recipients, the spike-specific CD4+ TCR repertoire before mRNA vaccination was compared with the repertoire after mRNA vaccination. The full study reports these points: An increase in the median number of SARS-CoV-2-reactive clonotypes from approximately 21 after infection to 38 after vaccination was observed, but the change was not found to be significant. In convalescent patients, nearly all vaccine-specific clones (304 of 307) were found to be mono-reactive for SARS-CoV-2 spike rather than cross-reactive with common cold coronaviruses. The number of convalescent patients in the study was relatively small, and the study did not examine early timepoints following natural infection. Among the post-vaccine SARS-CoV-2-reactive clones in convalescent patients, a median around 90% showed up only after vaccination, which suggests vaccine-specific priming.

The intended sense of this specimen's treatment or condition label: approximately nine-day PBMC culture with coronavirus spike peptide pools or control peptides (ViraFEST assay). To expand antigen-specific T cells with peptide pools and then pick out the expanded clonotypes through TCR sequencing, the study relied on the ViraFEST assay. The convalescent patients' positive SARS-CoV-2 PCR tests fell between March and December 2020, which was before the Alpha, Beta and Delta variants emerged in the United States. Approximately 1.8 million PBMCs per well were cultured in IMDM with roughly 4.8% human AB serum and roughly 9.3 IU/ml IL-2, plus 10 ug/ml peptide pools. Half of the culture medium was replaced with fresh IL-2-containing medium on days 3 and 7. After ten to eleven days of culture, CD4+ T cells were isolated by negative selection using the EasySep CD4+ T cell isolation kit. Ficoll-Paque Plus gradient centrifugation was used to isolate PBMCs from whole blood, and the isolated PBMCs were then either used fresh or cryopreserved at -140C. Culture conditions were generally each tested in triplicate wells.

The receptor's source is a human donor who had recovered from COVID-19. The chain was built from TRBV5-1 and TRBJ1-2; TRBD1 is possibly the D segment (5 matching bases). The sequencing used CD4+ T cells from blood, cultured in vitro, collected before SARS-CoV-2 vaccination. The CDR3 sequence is CASSSRDVYGYTF. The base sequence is TGCGCCAGCAGCAGCCGGGACGTCTATGGCTACACCTTC. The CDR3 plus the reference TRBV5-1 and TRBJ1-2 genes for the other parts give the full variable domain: KAGVTQTPRYLIKTRGQQVTLSCSPISGHRSVSWYQQTPGQGLQFLFEYFSETQRNKGNFPGRFSGRQFSNSRSEMNVSTLELGDSALYLCASSSRDVYGYTFGSGTRLTVV.